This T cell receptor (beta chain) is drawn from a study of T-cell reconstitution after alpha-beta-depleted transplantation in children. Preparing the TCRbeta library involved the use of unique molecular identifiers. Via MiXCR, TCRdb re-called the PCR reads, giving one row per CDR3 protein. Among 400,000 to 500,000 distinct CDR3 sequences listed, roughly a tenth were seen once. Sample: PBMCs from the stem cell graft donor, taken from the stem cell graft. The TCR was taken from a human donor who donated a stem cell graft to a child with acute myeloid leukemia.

CDR3 nucleotides: TGTGCCAGCACCATTTTCGGACAGGGGGCGAGGGACTATGGCTACACCTTC. Residues: CASTIFGQGARDYGYTF. This chain connects TRBV7-9 to TRBJ1-2; 11 nucleotides match TRBD1. Germline CDR1 SEHNR, CDR2 FQNEAQ (reference sequence). V lost 7 bases and J lost 3; bases outside the gene matches: 13. This CDR3 is 17 amino acids long.